This T cell receptor beta chain was sequenced for a study of blood T cell repertoires in COVID-19. Study-level information: From T cells, B-cell-depleted T cells, or PBMCs came the material, which was cDNA or gDNA.

Under the authors' procedure: Amplifying reference gene primers gave estimates of nucleated cell counts. Clones were read by immunoSEQ multiplex PCR, and TCRdb kept only the in-frame ones, dropping some. The V and J calls and the clone size are those of that table, but D and trimming were determined from the DNA. This sample has hundreds of thousands of clones, with about 90% found just once. V was shortened by 5 bases and J by 4 bases, with 20 bases between the two germline ends. Germline V gene data show CDR1 as SEHNR and CDR2 as FQNEAQ (reference sequence). CDR3 length equals 16 residues. Material: peripheral blood. The clonotype comes from a woman between 18 and 29 years old who had recovered from COVID-19. The chain links TRBV7-9 to TRBJ1-2, with a tentative D call TRBD1 (5 bases). CDR3 DNA sequence: TGTGCCAGCAGCAGGGGATCCAACGCCGGGATCTATGGCTACACCTTC. Amino acids: CASSRGSNAGIYGYTF.